This T cell receptor beta chain appears in the sequencing data of a study of shared clonotypes between healthy human individuals. The run depth of the assay was deep. Across several immunoSEQ plates, the genomic DNA of each subset was split evenly. The sequencing of unsorted PBMC DNA took place on ten immunoSEQ deep assay plates. Clones were read by immunoSEQ multiplex PCR, and TCRdb kept only the in-frame ones, dropping some. This sample has hundreds of thousands of clones; roughly four fifths occur once, and the top ten carry more than 10%. This clone was observed many times. Other DNA sequences of this sample code for an identical CDR3. The germline V gene has CDR1 SGHVS and CDR2 FQNEAQ. Between the trimmed V and J ends, which lost 5 bases and 1 base, there was a span of 3 bases. The length of the CDR3 is 11 residues.

The clonotype originates from a woman between 35 and 50 years old in good health. Some clones in this sample may be carry-over from other donors' samples. The sequenced material came from PBMCs. The chain is built from TRBV7-8 and TRBJ2-7; no clear D. DNA for the CDR3: TGTGCCAGCAGCGCATCCTACGAGCAGTACTTC. Translating gives CASSASYEQYF.